The 28 T cell receptor beta chains reported below all come from one sample, sequenced in a study of blood T cell repertoires in COVID-19. The table came from immunoSEQ multiplex PCR; TCRdb's copy has only in-frame clones and leaves some out. This sample yields about 240,000 clones, of which approximately 85% are seen a single time; approximately 13% belongs to the top ten. Sequenced material: peripheral blood. All receptors come from a woman aged 55-69 years with active or convalescent COVID-19.

This clone was counted only a few times. This rearrangement joins TRBV16 to TRBJ1-2, with 8 nucleotides matching TRBD1. The V segment lost 3 bases and the J segment 3 bases; nucleotides outside the gene matches: 0. Germline V gene lookup returns CDR1 KGHSY and CDR2 FQNENV. This CDR3 contains 13 residues. CDR3 amino acids: CASSQGQDYGYTF. For the CDR3, the DNA is TGTGCCAGCAGCCAGGGACAGGACTATGGCTACACCTTC.

The J gene is TRBJ2-7, the V gene TRBV12-3 or TRBV12-4; 11 nucleotides agree with TRBD1. The CDR3 length is 13 residues. Trimming cost V 3 bases and J 9 bases; bases outside gene matches: 4. The DNA of the CDR3 is TGTGCCAGCAGTTTGGACAGGGGGCGTCCGCAGTACTTC. It codes for CASSLDRGRPQYF.

The chain combines TRBV29-1 with TRBJ1-4; D is unresolved. This CDR3 spans 12 amino acids. Trimming stripped 4 bases from V and 5 bases from J, with 8 bases between. Germline CDR1 is SQVTM and CDR2 is ANQGSEA. CDR3 in DNA: TGCAGCGTTGTTGCGGCGAATGAAAAACTGTTTTTT. Its protein product is CSVVAANEKLFF. Full variable domain (outside the CDR3, taken from reference TRBV29-1 and TRBJ1-4): SAVISQKPSRDICQRGTSLTIQCQVDSQVTMMFWYRQQPGQSLTLIATANQGSEATYESGFVIDKFPISRPNLTFSTLTVSNMSPEDSSIYLCSVVAANEKLFFGSGTQLSVL.

The CDR3 nucleotides read TGTGCCAGCAGCTTAACCGGGACTCCTTTCAATGAGCAGTTCTTC. Amino acids: CASSLTGTPFNEQFF. The chain uses TRBV7-2 and TRBJ2-1, with D tentatively TRBD2 (6 bases). The V gene lost 2 bases and the J gene lost 6 bases, with 14 bases spanning the gap. The CDR3 runs to 15 residues. Germline V gene data show CDR1 as SGHTA and CDR2 as FQGNSA.

The chain carries TRBV9 and TRBJ2-5; weak D call: TRBD1 (6 bases). The germline V gene has CDR1 SGDLS and CDR2 YYNGEE. Trimming took off 1 base at V and 4 bases at J, with 11 bases between the two ends. The CDR3 totals 14 residues. The CDR3 loop reads CASSVTGSGETQYF. In nucleotides, the CDR3 is TGTGCCAGCAGCGTAACAGGGAGCGGAGAGACCCAGTACTTC.

This clone has ten or more counts. The rearrangement links TRBV7-9 to TRBJ1-3; 9 bases are a match to TRBD1. Germline CDR1 SEHNR, CDR2 FQNEAQ (reference sequence). The length of the CDR3 is 18 residues. The trim removed 3 bases at V and 3 bases at J, leaving 12 bases unmatched. The CDR3 DNA sequence: TGTGCCAGCAGCTTGGGACAGGGCGGAGGTGGAAGTGGAAACACCATATATTTT. It codes for CASSLGQGGGGSGNTIYF.

J is TRBJ2-1 and V is TRBV11-3, with a tentative D call TRBD1 (6 bases). CDR1 is SGHNT and CDR2 is YENEEA in the germline V gene. V lost 1 base and J lost 6, with 22 bases in between. This CDR3 has 18 residues. CDR3 in amino acids: CASSLGWASGAVVNEQFF. The CDR3 coding sequence is TGTGCCAGCAGCTTAGGATGGGCGTCAGGGGCCGTGGTCAATGAGCAGTTCTTC.

V is TRBV19 and J is TRBJ1-3; no definite D call. The germline V gene has CDR1 LNHDA and CDR2 SQIVND (reference sequence). Trimming cost V 4 bases and J 4 bases, with 5 bases left between them. The CDR3 totals 12 residues. The CDR3 DNA sequence: TGTGCCAGTAGTACCTCGGGAAACACCATATATTTT. Translated: CASSTSGNTIYF.

The genes are TRBV5-4 and TRBJ2-7; TRBD1 is a possible D gene (6 bases). V was trimmed by 3 bases and J by 3 bases, leaving 16 bases between them. Germline V lookup: CDR1 SGHNT, CDR2 YYREEE (reference sequence). The CDR3 spans 15 residues. The CDR3 DNA is TGTGCCAGCAGCTCGCCGGGACATACTTTCTACGAGCAGTACTTC. Translation: CASSSPGHTFYEQYF.

The rearrangement uses TRBV3-1 (or the pseudogene TRBV3-2) and TRBJ2-7; 8 nucleotides agree with TRBD2. The germline gives CDR1 LGHDT, CDR2 YNNKEL (reference sequence). The trim removed 1 base at V and 3 bases at J, leaving 5 bases unmatched. CDR3 length equals 15 residues. CDR3 nucleotide sequence: TGTGCCAGCAGCCAAGTACCGGGGGGGATCTACGAGCAGTACTTC. It codes for CASSQVPGGIYEQYF.

The V gene is TRBV5-1, the J gene TRBJ2-7; 9 positions agree with TRBD1. CDR3 length: 15 residues. Trimming removed 2 bases from V and 1 base from J; junction bases left unmatched: 4. CDR1 and CDR2 from the germline V gene are SGHRS and YFSETQ. The CDR3 DNA sequence: TGCGCCAGCAGCTTTCCGGGGACAGGGTCCTACGAGCAGTACTTC. Amino acid sequence: CASSFPGTGSYEQYF.

The V call is TRBV18, the J call TRBJ1-2; TRBD1 is a possible D gene (6 bases). The CDR3 extends over 18 amino acids. Trimming took off 4 bases at V and 2 bases at J, with 23 bases between the two ends. Germline CDR1 and CDR2: KGHSH and LQKENI. The CDR3 protein is CASSLSPWTEGGNYGYTF. The DNA for the CDR3 is TGTGCCAGCTCACTAAGCCCCTGGACAGAGGGGGGGAACTATGGCTACACCTTC. Variable domain in full (rest from reference TRBV18 and TRBJ1-2): NAGVMQNPRHLVRRRGQEARLRCSPMKGHSHVYWYRQLPEEGLKFMVYLQKENIIDESGMPKERFSAEFPKEGPSILRIQQVVRGDSAAYFCASSLSPWTEGGNYGYTFGSGTRLTVV.

This chain connects TRBV6-6 to TRBJ1-2; possibly TRBD1 for D (6 bases). The ends were cut back, 6 bases at V and 6 bases at J, with 17 bases in the middle. Germline V gives CDR1 MNHNY, CDR2 SVGAGI (reference sequence). The CDR3 sequence is 14 residues long. CDR3 amino acids: CASRPGGGQDGYTF. CDR3 sequence (DNA): TGTGCCAGCAGGCCCGGCGGGGGGCAAGATGGCTACACCTTC.

The chain is built from TRBV6-1 and TRBJ2-7; 12 nucleotides align to TRBD1. In germline, CDR1 is MNHNS, CDR2 SASEGT. The CDR3 runs to 13 residues. V gave up 7 bases and J gave up 6 bases; unmatched junction bases: 4. The chain's CDR3 is CASKGTGGLEQYF. The CDR3 bases are TGTGCCAGCAAGGGGACAGGGGGCCTCGAGCAGTACTTC.

The V gene is TRBV6-5, the J gene TRBJ1-1; no firm D call. Trimming took 0 bases from V and 2 from J, leaving 13 bases between them. The germline CDR1 and CDR2 sequences are MNHEY and SVGAGI. CDR3 length: 16 amino acids. The DNA for the CDR3 is TGTGCCAGCAGTTACTCGAAGTCAGAGGCTAACACTGAAGCTTTCTTT. Its protein is CASSYSKSEANTEAFF.

The chain joins TRBV7-2 to TRBJ1-6, with 9 nucleotides matching TRBD1. Trimming removed 2 bases from V and 5 bases from J; junction bases left unmatched: 10. Germline CDR1 reads SGHTA; CDR2 reads FQGNSA. This CDR3 contains 18 residues. The CDR3 here is CASSLSRVGQGHNSPLHF. The CDR3 DNA reads as TGTGCCAGCAGCTTATCAAGGGTCGGACAGGGGCATAATTCACCCCTCCACTTT.

The V gene is TRBV10-3, the J gene TRBJ1-1; 8 positions match TRBD1. The CDR3 length is 12 residues. Germline trimming cut 6 bases from V and 10 bases from J; bases unmatched to any gene: 7. CDR1 and CDR2 (germline): ENHRY, SYGVKD. CDR3 sequence: CAISQQGGGAFF. In DNA form, the CDR3 reads TGTGCCATCAGCCAACAGGGGGGGGGAGCTTTCTTT.

This clone came up many times. The rearrangement joins TRBV5-1 to TRBJ2-2; D might be TRBD1 (6 bases). Germline lookup yields CDR1 SGHRS and CDR2 YFSETQ. The CDR3 covers 17 residues. Trimming removed 0 bases from V and 2 bases from J, with 14 bases in between. This CDR3 reads CASSLGHREPNTGELFF. The CDR3 DNA follows: TGCGCCAGCAGCTTGGGCCACAGGGAACCAAACACCGGGGAGCTGTTTTTT. The full variable domain, its missing parts supplied by reference TRBV5-1 and TRBJ2-2, is KAGVTQTPRYLIKTRGQQVTLSCSPISGHRSVSWYQQTPGQGLQFLFEYFSETQRNKGNFPGRFSGRQFSNSRSEMNVSTLELGDSALYLCASSLGHREPNTGELFFGEGSRLTVL.

The chain carries TRBV6-2 or TRBV6-3 and TRBJ2-3, with D possibly matching TRBD2 (5 bases). Germline CDR1 reads MNHEY; CDR2 reads SVGEGT. This CDR3 spans 13 amino acids. The V and J ends lost 5 bases and 1 base respectively, with 7 bases between them. The CDR3: CASSGLGTDTQYF. CDR3 in DNA: TGTGCCAGCAGTGGACTGGGCACAGATACGCAGTATTTT.

The chain employs TRBV6-5 and TRBJ1-5, with 11 bases aligning to TRBD1. The V gene end was trimmed by 7 bases and the J gene end by 6 bases; junction bases not matched to a gene: 8. Germline CDR1 is MNHEY and CDR2 is SVGAGI. The CDR3 has 15 amino acids. CDR3 sequence reads: CASNAGTGGAQPQHF. CDR3 DNA: TGTGCCAGCAATGCGGGGACAGGGGGGGCTCAGCCCCAGCATTTT.

J is TRBJ2-3 and V is TRBV7-6; D not certain. The CDR3 is made up of 14 amino acids. Trimming cost V 4 bases and J 0 bases, with 8 bases left between them. Germline V gene data show CDR1 as SGHVS and CDR2 as FNYEAQ. DNA of the CDR3: TGTGCCAGCAGCTATAGCTGGAGCACAGATACGCAGTATTTT. As protein: CASSYSWSTDTQYF.

The CDR3 DNA reads TGTGCCAGCAGCTTGGAGCCCCGTAACGGCGAGCAGTTCTTC. Amino acids: CASSLEPRNGEQFF. The V gene is TRBV7-9, the J gene TRBJ2-1; no reliable D call. V was clipped by 3 bases and J by 10 bases, with 16 bases between them. Germline CDR1 SEHNR, CDR2 FQNEAQ (reference sequence). This CDR3 has 14 residues.

V is TRBV29-1 and J is TRBJ2-1; 9 bases are shared with TRBD1. The junction had 13 bases not matched to a gene; V was cut back by 6 bases and J by 10 bases. From germline, CDR1 is SQVTM and CDR2 ANQGSEA. This CDR3 comprises 14 residues. The CDR3 region is CSVRVGTGGGEQFF. The CDR3 DNA is TGCAGCGTCCGAGTGGGTACAGGGGGCGGGGAGCAGTTCTTC.

This chain joins TRBV2 and TRBJ1-2; D might be TRBD1 (5 bases). V was trimmed by 2 bases and J by 4 bases, leaving 14 bases between them. CDR1 SNHLY and CDR2 FYNNEI come from the germline V gene. The CDR3 is 15 residues long. Here the CDR3 reads CASSERVGAAYGYTF. The CDR3 coding sequence is TGTGCCAGCAGTGAAAGGGTAGGGGCAGCCTATGGCTACACCTTC.

This chain joins TRBV10-2 and TRBJ2-4; possibly TRBD1 for D (6 bases). V was trimmed by 5 bases and J by 0 bases, leaving 14 bases between them. Germline loops: CDR1 WSHSY, CDR2 SAAADI. The CDR3 extends over 16 amino acids. The CDR3 protein is CASSPRQELAKNIQYF. The CDR3 DNA reads TGCGCCAGCAGTCCCAGACAGGAGCTAGCCAAAAACATTCAGTACTTC.

The chain uses TRBV7-2 and TRBJ2-2, with D perhaps TRBD1 (6 bases). Looked up from germline, CDR1 is SGHTA and CDR2 is FQGNSA. V was shortened by 5 bases and J by 2 bases, with 9 bases between the two germline ends. The CDR3 totals 14 residues. The CDR3 protein is CASSTGTNTGELFF. The CDR3 DNA reads as TGTGCCAGCAGCACAGGGACAAACACCGGGGAGCTGTTTTTT.

The chain uses TRBV6-5 and TRBJ2-1, with 9 nucleotides matching TRBD2. Germline V gives CDR1 MNHEY, CDR2 SVGAGI. The trim removed 8 bases at V and 9 bases at J, leaving 8 bases unmatched. The CDR3 extends over 13 amino acids. The DNA for the CDR3 is TGTGCCAGCGGCGGGGGGGCCTGGCGTGAGCAGTTCTTC. This encodes CASGGGAWREQFF.

CDR3 sequence: CASSLNPTVHSGANVLTF. The CDR3 DNA is TGCGCCAGCAGCTTGAATCCGACAGTGCACTCTGGGGCCAACGTCCTGACTTTC. The chain couples TRBV5-1 to TRBJ2-6, with a weak D call TRBD1 (5 bases). The CDR3 runs 18 residues. Trimming stripped 1 base from V and 0 bases from J, with 14 bases between. Germline lookup yields CDR1 SGHRS and CDR2 YFSETQ.